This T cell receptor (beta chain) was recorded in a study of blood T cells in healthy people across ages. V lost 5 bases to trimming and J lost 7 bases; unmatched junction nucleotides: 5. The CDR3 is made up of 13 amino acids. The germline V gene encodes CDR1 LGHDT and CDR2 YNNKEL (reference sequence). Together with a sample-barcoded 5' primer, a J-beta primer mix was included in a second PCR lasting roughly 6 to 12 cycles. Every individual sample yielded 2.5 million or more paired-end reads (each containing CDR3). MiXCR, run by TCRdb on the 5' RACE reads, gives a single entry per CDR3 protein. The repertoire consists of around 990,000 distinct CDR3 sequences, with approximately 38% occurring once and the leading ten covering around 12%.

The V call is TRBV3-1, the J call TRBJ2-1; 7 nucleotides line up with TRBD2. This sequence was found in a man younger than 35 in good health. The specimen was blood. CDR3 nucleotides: TGTGCCAGCAGCGGGAGGGTGGGGAATGAGCAGTTCTTC. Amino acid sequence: CASSGRVGNEQFF.